The sample holds a few counts of the clone carrying this T cell receptor beta chain. Its antigen is not known. This specimen comes from a study of CD8+ T cells in alopecia areata. Study-wide context: Those patients who were treated received oral tofacitinib, which was given at 5 to 10 mg twice daily for moderate-to-severe alopecia areata. The tofacitinib course ran for 6 to 18 months and was followed by 6 months off drug. General study findings and limits: Normal scalp had lower clonality than lesional scalp, with alopecia totalis/universalis lesions showing this most strongly.

Following extraction, RNA underwent reverse transcription to cDNA, which served as the sequencing template. Repertoires were generated with immunoSEQ multiplex PCR, while TCRdb's copy carries only in-frame clones and drops some. The repertoire has hundreds of thousands of clones, 50% to 70% of them found once; the top ten carry 0.45%. CDR1 is SGHVS, CDR2 FQNEAQ, per germline. V lost 0 bases and J 0 bases, leaving 15 bases between the germline ends. The CDR3 is 18 residues long. The specimen comprised CD4+ T cells sorted from blood, sampled at week 0. The rearrangement uses TRBV7-8 and TRBJ2-1; D may be TRBD1 (6 bases). The clonotype originates from a human donor with alopecia areata. The CDR3 DNA is TGTGCCAGCAGCTTAGCGCGTAGAGGGGGACACTCCTACAATGAGCAGTTCTTC. It yields the protein CASSLARRGGHSYNEQFF.